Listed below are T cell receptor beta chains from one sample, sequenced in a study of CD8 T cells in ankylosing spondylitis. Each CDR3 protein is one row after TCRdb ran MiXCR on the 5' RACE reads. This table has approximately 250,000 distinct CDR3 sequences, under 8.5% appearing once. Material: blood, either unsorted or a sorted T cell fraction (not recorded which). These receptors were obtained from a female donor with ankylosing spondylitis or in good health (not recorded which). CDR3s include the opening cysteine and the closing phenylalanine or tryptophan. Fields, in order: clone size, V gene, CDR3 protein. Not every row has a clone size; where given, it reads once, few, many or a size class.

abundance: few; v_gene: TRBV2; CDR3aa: CASSEGEGLLNTEAFF
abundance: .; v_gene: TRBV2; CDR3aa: CASRRELPGELFF
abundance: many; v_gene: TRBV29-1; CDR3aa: CSVELRFTDTQYF
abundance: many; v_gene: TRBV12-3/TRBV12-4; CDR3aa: CASSFEGGETEAFF
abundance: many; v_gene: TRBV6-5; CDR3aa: CASSYSYATNEKLFF
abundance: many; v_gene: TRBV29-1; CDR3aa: CSVPPAGPGTEAFF
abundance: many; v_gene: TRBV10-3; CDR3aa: CATTGILNTEAFF
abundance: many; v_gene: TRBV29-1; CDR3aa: CSVPDGGNGYTF
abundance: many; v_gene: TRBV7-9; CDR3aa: CASSLGAGSRSTDTQYF
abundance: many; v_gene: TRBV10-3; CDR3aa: CAIGGTGGSTGELFF
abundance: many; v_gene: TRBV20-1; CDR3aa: CSAGEGLAEGNEQFF
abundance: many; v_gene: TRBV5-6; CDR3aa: CASSLTLVGRRDNEQFF
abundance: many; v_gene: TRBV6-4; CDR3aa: CASRPKMFRKVGSDFNYGYTF
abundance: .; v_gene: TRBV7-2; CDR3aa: CASSLNWLADNEQFF
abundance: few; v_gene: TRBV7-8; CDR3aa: CASSLGFQGVRQETQYF
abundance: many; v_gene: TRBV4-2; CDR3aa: CASSQDRGDGYTF
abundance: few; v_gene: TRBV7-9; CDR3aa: CASSWQDTQYF
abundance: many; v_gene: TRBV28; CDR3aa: CASSLRTGLESGELFF
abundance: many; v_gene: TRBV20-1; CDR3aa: CSADDTGLAETYEQYF
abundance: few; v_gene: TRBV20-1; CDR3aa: CSAAAGALNTGELFF
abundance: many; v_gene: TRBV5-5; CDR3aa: CASRFTSGRPDTQYF
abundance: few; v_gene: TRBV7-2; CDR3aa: CASSLGTGSDTEAFF
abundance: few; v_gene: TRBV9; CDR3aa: CASSAWDRDNEQFF
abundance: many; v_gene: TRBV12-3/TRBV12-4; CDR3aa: CASSPLGTPHTDTQYF
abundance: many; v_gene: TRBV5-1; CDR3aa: CASSPLVRSGEQFF
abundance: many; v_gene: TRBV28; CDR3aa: CASSLYWTGASSYNSPLHF
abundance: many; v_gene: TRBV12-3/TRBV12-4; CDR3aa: CASSPKVGATQYF
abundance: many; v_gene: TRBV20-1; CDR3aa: CSARPTAAYEQYF
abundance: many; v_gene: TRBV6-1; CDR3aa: CASSGVGVGANEKLFF
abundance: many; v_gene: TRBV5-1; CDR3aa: CASSQGAGAYNEQFF
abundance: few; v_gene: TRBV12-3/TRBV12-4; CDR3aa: CASSRPGRRETEAFF
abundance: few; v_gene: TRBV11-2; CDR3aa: CASRPGGSLYNEQFF
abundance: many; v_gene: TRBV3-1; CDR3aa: CASSQEQGKTASGSYNEQFF
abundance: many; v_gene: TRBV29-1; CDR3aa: CSGMTGFGDTEAFF
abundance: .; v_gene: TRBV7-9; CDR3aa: CASSLNEAAMGVQYF
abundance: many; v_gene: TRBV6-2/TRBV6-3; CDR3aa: CASSYSRTSGRAMQFF
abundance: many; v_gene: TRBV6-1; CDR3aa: CASSEGPGGRPEAFF